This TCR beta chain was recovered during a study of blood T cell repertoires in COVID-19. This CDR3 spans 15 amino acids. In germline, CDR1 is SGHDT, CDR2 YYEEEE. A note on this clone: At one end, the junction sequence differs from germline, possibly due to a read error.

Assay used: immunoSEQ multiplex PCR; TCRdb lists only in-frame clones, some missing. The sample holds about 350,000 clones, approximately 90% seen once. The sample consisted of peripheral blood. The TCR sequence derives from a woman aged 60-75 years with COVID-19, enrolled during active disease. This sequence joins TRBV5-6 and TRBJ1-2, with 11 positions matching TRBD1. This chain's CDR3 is CASNLRGTGGSGYTF. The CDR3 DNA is TGTGCCAGCAACTTGCGTGGGACAGGGGGTTCCGGCTACACCTTC.